The 4 T cell receptor beta chains below were found in one sample sequenced in a study of blood T cells in healthy people across ages. A second about 6 to 12 cycle PCR used barcoded and J-beta primers. One entry per CDR3 protein, called by TCRdb with MiXCR from the 5' RACE reads. This sample yields hundreds of thousands of distinct CDR3 sequences, of which more than 45% are seen a single time; about 20% belongs to the top ten. Sequenced input: blood. The receptors were sampled from a man aged 30-40 years in good health.

J is TRBJ2-7 and V is TRBV10-3; the match to TRBD2 covers 10 bases. The V segment lost 2 bases and the J segment 3 bases; nucleotides outside the gene matches: 22. This CDR3 has 21 residues. Germline CDR1 and CDR2: ENHRY and SYGVKD. The DNA of the CDR3 is TGTGCCATCAGTGAGCCGACCCCGACTAGCGGGCCAACGAGAATAGACTACGAGCAGTACTTC. Translation gives CAISEPTPTSGPTRIDYEQYF.

This clonotype was seen more than once but under ten times. One junction end disagrees with the germline gene, perhaps due to a read error. The genes are TRBV7-2 and TRBJ2-5; 7 bases agree with TRBD1. This CDR3 spans 17 amino acids. Germline loops: CDR1 SGHTA, CDR2 FQGNSA. The CDR3 bases are TGTGCCAGCAGTACAAGCTATACCGGGACAGTCCAAGGGACCCAGTACTTC. Translated: CASSTSYTGTVQGTQYF.

The sample holds a few counts of this clonotype. The rearrangement joins TRBV4-3 to TRBJ2-1; the match to TRBD2 covers 8 bases. Looked up from germline, CDR1 is LGHNA and CDR2 is YSLEER. The CDR3 consists of 15 residues. Losses at the gene ends were 1 base for V and 10 bases for J; bases not matched to a gene: 9. The CDR3 coding sequence is TGCGCCAGCAGCCAAGGGTCGGGAGGGTTCTACGAGCAGTTCTTC. Its translation: CASSQGSGGFYEQFF.

V gene TRBV4-2 combines with J gene TRBJ1-2, with D hard to call. CDR3 length equals 12 residues. In germline, CDR1 is LGHNA, CDR2 YNFKEQ. Deletions cut 0 bases from V and 5 bases from J, with 4 bases between. The CDR3 is CASSQDQYGYTF. CDR3 DNA: TGTGCCAGCAGCCAAGATCAATATGGCTACACCTTC.